This passage covers 27 T cell receptor beta chains from one sample sequenced in a study of blood T cell repertoires in COVID-19 (dated by TCRdb to 2018 to 2021). Libraries were made using the immunoSEQ multiplex PCR assay. TCRdb holds this immuneACCESS table with in-frame rearrangements only. Some clones are missing; in checked studies, unresolved V genes explain under half, and the rest has no known cause. This sample has fewer than 300,000 clones in its table, and roughly 84% of those were observed once. Less than 4% of the sample comes from the top ten. The sample consisted of peripheral blood. The origin of the receptors is a woman aged 18-29 years with acute or convalescent COVID-19.

The chain uses TRBV27 and TRBJ2-7; TRBD1 agrees at 9 bases. The CDR3 sequence is 15 residues long. Per germline, CDR1 MNHEY and CDR2 SMNVEV (reference sequence). Trimming removed 5 bases from V and 7 bases from J; junction bases left unmatched: 12. Written as DNA, the CDR3 is TGTGCCAGCAGTCACCGACGGGGACAGGGTGGGGAGCAGTACTTC. Protein sequence: CASSHRRGQGGEQYF.

The CDR3 loop is CASRDRVSYQPQHF. In nucleotides, the CDR3 is TGTGCCAGCCGGGACAGGGTATCCTACCAGCCCCAGCATTTT. The chain has TRBV19 and TRBJ1-5; 9 bases are a match to TRBD1. Germline V CDR1 and CDR2: LNHDA, SQIVND (reference sequence). The CDR3 has 14 residues. V was clipped by 9 bases and J by 7 bases; unmatched bases: 10.

The V and J genes are TRBV6-1 and TRBJ2-5; tentative D call: TRBD2 (6 bases). The CDR3 consists of 15 residues. Germline V gives CDR1 MNHNS, CDR2 SASEGT. V gave up 2 bases and J gave up 1 base, with 11 bases separating them. As DNA, the CDR3 is TGTGCCAGCAGTGAACTGGAGGGGTCCCAAGAGACCCAGTACTTC. Translation gives CASSELEGSQETQYF.

The genes are TRBV10-1 and TRBJ2-1; unclear D gene. The CDR3 contains 16 residues. V gave up 2 bases and J gave up 5 bases, with 16 bases separating them. The germline CDR1 and CDR2 sequences are WNHNN and SYGVQD (reference sequence). The CDR3 DNA is TGCGCCAGCAGTGAGCGGAGTTGGTTTGTCCACAATGAGCAGTTCTTC. It specifies CASSERSWFVHNEQFF.

The genes are TRBV9 and TRBJ1-1; D may be TRBD1 (6 bases). V was trimmed by 2 bases and J by 5 bases, leaving 10 bases between them. CDR1 and CDR2 (germline): SGDLS, YYNGEE. The CDR3 spans 13 residues. In DNA form, the CDR3 reads TGTGCCAGCAGCGTCCAGGGGCGGACTGAAGCTTTCTTT. This gives the protein CASSVQGRTEAFF.

The chain carries TRBV7-3 and TRBJ2-1; 9 bases match TRBD2. CDR1 is SGHTA, CDR2 FQGTGA, per germline. Unmatched junction bases numbered 1, after V lost 2 bases and J lost 2 bases. The CDR3 runs 15 residues. The CDR3 DNA reads as TGTGCCAGCAGCTTAGGCGGGAGGGCCTACAATGAGCAGTTCTTC. It codes for CASSLGGRAYNEQFF.

This clone was counted a few times. V and J are TRBV27 and TRBJ1-2; D is unresolved. Germline CDR1 reads MNHEY; CDR2 reads SMNVEV (reference sequence). CDR3 length: 16 amino acids. V was trimmed by 5 bases and J by 3 bases, leaving 19 bases between them. DNA of the CDR3: TGTGCCAGCAGTCCCTCGGCATGGTCAGGCGACTATGGCTACACCTTC. It yields the protein CASSPSAWSGDYGYTF.

This clone was detected only a few times. The chain couples TRBV3-1 (or the pseudogene TRBV3-2) to TRBJ2-1, with 8 bases matching TRBD2. V shed 3 bases and J 8 bases; nucleotides not matched to a gene: 9. The CDR3 has 15 residues. In germline, CDR1 is LGHDT, CDR2 YNNKEL (reference sequence). The DNA for the CDR3 is TGTGCCAGCAGCCAGAAGCGGGAGACGTTCTATGAGCAGTTCTTC. Translating gives CASSQKRETFYEQFF.

This chain connects TRBV5-6 to TRBJ2-7; a possible D gene is TRBD2 (5 bases). V dropped 1 base and J dropped 0 bases, with 8 bases sitting between them. The CDR3 is 14 amino acids. CDR1 is SGHDT and CDR2 is YYEEEE in the germline V gene. CDR3 in DNA: TGTGCCAGCAGCTTGACGGGGATCTCCTACGAGCAGTACTTC. It codes for CASSLTGISYEQYF.

The rearrangement joins TRBV2 to TRBJ2-7, with D possibly TRBD2 on 6 matching bases. The V gene lost 7 bases and the J gene lost 0 bases, with 7 bases spanning the gap. Per the germline V gene, CDR1 is SNHLY and CDR2 is FYNNEI. The CDR3 covers 12 residues. This chain's CDR3 is CASMGGSYEQYF. The CDR3 DNA sequence: TGTGCCAGCATGGGGGGCTCCTACGAGCAGTACTTC.

The chain carries TRBV5-1 and TRBJ1-1, with no clear D. Between the trimmed V and J ends, which lost 0 bases and 4 bases, there was a span of 7 bases. The CDR3 is 13 amino acids. CDR1 is SGHRS, CDR2 YFSETQ, per germline. The CDR3 region has the DNA TGCGCCAGCAGCTTGGCCCACGGCACTGAAGCTTTCTTT. It codes for CASSLAHGTEAFF.

The chain employs TRBV5-4 and TRBJ2-2; the D gene is possibly TRBD1 (6 bases). The germline V gene has CDR1 SGHNT and CDR2 YYREEE (reference sequence). The CDR3 length is 16 residues. V lost 6 bases, J lost 2 bases, and 17 bases lay in between. The CDR3 is CASTLGAERNTGELFF. The CDR3 DNA is TGTGCCAGCACCCTGGGGGCCGAGCGTAACACCGGGGAGCTGTTTTTT.

On this clone itself: This same CDR3 is encoded by further DNA sequences in the sample. This sequence joins TRBV7-2 and TRBJ1-2; the D is unclear. This CDR3 spans 13 amino acids. Per germline, CDR1 SGHTA and CDR2 FQGNSA. V was cut by 0 bases and J by 5 bases, with 7 bases left in between. As DNA, the CDR3 is TGTGCCAGCAGCTTAGCACGGGTATATGGCTACACCTTC. Translating it yields CASSLARVYGYTF.

This sequence joins TRBV12-3 or TRBV12-4 and TRBJ2-1; no firm D call. Trimming shortened V by 6 bases and J by 8 bases, and 11 bases separated the two germline ends. CDR3 size: 12 residues. CDR3 nucleotides: TGTGCCAGCAGATCGTCCAGCGATGAGCAGTTCTTC. Translating gives CASRSSSDEQFF.

The chain carries TRBV7-8 and TRBJ1-6, with 9 bases fitting TRBD1. Germline trimming cut 8 bases from V and 7 bases from J; bases unmatched to any gene: 3. Germline V gives CDR1 SGHVS, CDR2 FQNEAQ. This CDR3 has 13 residues. CDR3 coding DNA: TGTGCCAGCGGGACAGGGATGAATTCACCCCTCCACTTT. The encoded protein is CASGTGMNSPLHF.

The chain is built from TRBV15 and TRBJ1-1; 8 bases map to TRBD1. The V and J ends lost 4 bases and 0 bases, in that order; junction bases with no gene match: 7. The CDR3 totals 16 residues. Germline V gene sequence: CDR1 LNHNV, CDR2 YYDKDF (reference sequence). CDR3 nucleotides: TGTGCCACCAGCAAAGACTGGACAGGGATGAACACTGAAGCTTTCTTT. Its translation is CATSKDWTGMNTEAFF.

The count of this clone is one. V gene TRBV9 combines with J gene TRBJ1-2, with unresolved D. The CDR3 contains 14 residues. The V end was cut by 0 bases, the J end by 3 bases, with 9 bases between. Germline V lookup: CDR1 SGDLS, CDR2 YYNGEE. The CDR3 DNA is TGTGCCAGCAGCGTAGATCACAACGACTATGGCTACACCTTC. Translating it yields CASSVDHNDYGYTF.

V and J are TRBV3-1 (or the pseudogene TRBV3-2) and TRBJ2-7; no firm D call. This CDR3 is built from 16 residues. Per germline, CDR1 LGHDT and CDR2 YNNKEL (reference sequence). The V and J ends lost 3 bases and 2 bases respectively, with 17 bases between them. CDR3 residues: CASSQRVAALTYEQYF. DNA of the CDR3: TGTGCCAGCAGCCAGCGCGTTGCTGCTTTGACCTACGAGCAGTACTTC.

In nucleotides, the CDR3 is TGCGCCAGCAGCCAAGATGGCAGGGGGCGAAATGAAAAACTGTTTTTT. Protein sequence: CASSQDGRGRNEKLFF. This chain connects TRBV4-3 to TRBJ1-4; 8 bases agree with TRBD1. This CDR3 is built from 16 residues. V lost 0 bases, J lost 5 bases, and 5 bases stayed unmatched. Germline V gene sequence: CDR1 LGHNA, CDR2 YSLEER.

This sequence joins TRBV5-4 and TRBJ2-5; D might be TRBD1 (6 bases). V was clipped by 0 bases and J by 4 bases, with 13 bases between them. The CDR3 runs to 15 residues. Germline V gene sequence: CDR1 SGHNT, CDR2 YYREEE (reference sequence). Here the CDR3 reads CASSLAPGVGETQYF. The CDR3 region has the DNA TGTGCCAGCAGCTTGGCTCCAGGGGTTGGAGAGACCCAGTACTTC.

This clone was seen at least ten times. The chain links TRBV10-1 to TRBJ1-1, with D possibly matching TRBD1 (6 bases). With 6 bases removed from V and 1 base from J, the gap between germline ends came to 15 bases. The length of the CDR3 is 15 residues. CDR1 and CDR2 (germline): WNHNN, SYGVQD (reference sequence). The CDR3 spells CASRPEQGWNTEAFF. As DNA, the CDR3 is TGCGCCAGCAGACCCGAACAGGGTTGGAACACTGAAGCTTTCTTT.

In its sample, this clone was seen once. One end of the junction does not line up with germline, which may come from a read error. The rearrangement uses TRBV7-7 and TRBJ2-3; D is possibly TRBD2 (6 bases). The CDR3 is 15 residues long. CDR1 SSHAT and CDR2 FNYEAQ come from the germline V gene (reference sequence). The CDR3 region is CASSLSGSTTDTQYF. The CDR3 DNA is TGTGCTAGCAGCTTAAGCGGGTCCACCACAGATACGCAGTATTTT.

This chain connects TRBV28 to TRBJ1-4; D remains ambiguous. Per the germline V gene, CDR1 is MDHEN and CDR2 is SYDVKM. The germline V and J ends were trimmed by 6 bases and 4 bases, with 15 bases remaining between them. This CDR3 has 15 amino acids. The chain's CDR3 is CASSPSTASNEKLFF. CDR3 nucleotides: TGTGCCAGCAGCCCGTCTACAGCCAGTAATGAAAAACTGTTTTTT. The full variable domain, its missing parts supplied by reference TRBV28 and TRBJ1-4, is DVKVTQSSRYLVKRTGEKVFLECVQDMDHENMFWYRQDPGLGLRLIYFSYDVKMKEKGDIPEGYSVSREKKERFSLILESASTNQTSMYLCASSPSTASNEKLFFGSGTQLSVL.

J is TRBJ2-5 and V is TRBV28; D is ambiguous. Trimming took off 3 bases at V and 8 bases at J, with 10 bases between the two ends. The germline CDR1 and CDR2 sequences are MDHEN and SYDVKM. The CDR3 runs to 12 residues. The CDR3 loop reads CASSFPRSTQYF. In nucleotides, the CDR3 is TGTGCCAGCAGTTTTCCTAGATCTACCCAGTACTTC.

This chain connects TRBV6-5 to TRBJ2-7; 12 bases agree with TRBD2. The CDR3 extends over 15 amino acids. V trimming: 6 bases; J trimming: 3 bases; junction bases outside the gene matches: 6. Germline V CDR1 and CDR2: MNHEY, SVGAGI. Written as DNA, the CDR3 is TGTGCCAGCAGCTCACTAGCGGGAGGAGTCTACGAGCAGTACTTC. It translates to CASSSLAGGVYEQYF.

The chain has TRBV4-2 and TRBJ2-7, with 8 nucleotides matching TRBD2. V lost 0 bases and J lost 4; bases outside the gene matches: 11. The germline V gene has CDR1 LGHNA and CDR2 YNFKEQ. CDR3 size: 17 residues. For the CDR3, the DNA is TGTGCCAGCAGCCAAGATTTTCTGGCGGGAGGTTGGTACGAGCAGTACTTC. Translating it yields CASSQDFLAGGWYEQYF.

The rearrangement joins TRBV6-6 to TRBJ2-7, with 10 bases fitting TRBD1. The CDR3 is 14 amino acids. Germline values: CDR1 MNHNY, CDR2 SVGAGI (reference sequence). J was trimmed by 7 bases and V by 6 bases; bases with no gene match: 9. CDR3 residues: CASRPGTGEWEQYF. The CDR3 DNA reads TGTGCCAGCAGACCCGGGACAGGGGAATGGGAGCAGTACTTC.